These 8 T cell receptor beta chains were all obtained from the same sample, sequenced in a study of primary melanoma T cells and metastatic recurrence (dated by TCRdb to 2018 to 2021). The protocol used for the library was the immunoSEQ multiplex PCR assay. The immuneACCESS repertoire file appears here via TCRdb, limited to in-frame rearrangements. These files lack a portion of the clones; in checked studies, under half of the deficit traces to unresolved V genes, and the cause of the others is not known. The sample table records about 1,000 clones; around 75% of these occur just once. The ten top clones hold less than 5% of the sample. The sequencing sample was made of melanoma tumor tissue. All receptors come from a human donor with melanoma.

The chain combines TRBV28 with TRBJ1-2; no definite D call. Germline-derived CDR1 and CDR2 are MDHEN and SYDVKM. Trimming removed 0 bases from V and 1 base from J, with 9 bases in between. The CDR3 has 15 residues. CDR3 coding DNA: TGTGCCAGCAGTTTATGGTCAGCGTTTAACTATGGCTACACCTTC. Protein: CASSLWSAFNYGYTF.

This clone was observed a few times. The chain links TRBV15 to TRBJ2-3; either TRBD1 or TRBD2 may supply D (6 bases each). Germline CDR1 and CDR2: LNHNV and YYDKDF (reference sequence). This CDR3 spans 16 amino acids. The V end lost 3 bases, the J end lost 4 bases, and 17 bases lay between the germline ends. The DNA for the CDR3 is TGTGCCACCAGCAGGGCCCGGCCGGGGGCGGCAGATACGCAGTATTTT. As protein: CATSRARPGAADTQYF.

The chain employs TRBV28 and TRBJ2-1; 11 bases line up with TRBD2. Germline assignment: CDR1 MDHEN and CDR2 SYDVKM. This CDR3 spans 14 amino acids. Losses at the gene ends were 6 bases for V and 9 bases for J; bases not matched to a gene: 7. CDR3 sequence (DNA): TGTGCCAGCAGAATAGCGGGAGGGTTCGGTGAGCAGTTCTTC. This gives the protein CASRIAGGFGEQFF.

The table lists this clone with a few counts. This sequence joins TRBV28 and TRBJ2-2; 8 nucleotides match TRBD1. Looked up from germline, CDR1 is MDHEN and CDR2 is SYDVKM. Germline trimming cut 11 bases from V and 5 bases from J; bases unmatched to any gene: 7. This CDR3 is 13 amino acids long. DNA of the CDR3: TGTGCCGGTCGCGGACAGGGAACCGGGGAGCTGTTTTTT. It yields the protein CAGRGQGTGELFF.

The chain has TRBV10-3 and TRBJ1-2; D unresolved. The CDR3 covers 14 residues. Between the trimmed V and J ends, which lost 2 bases and 0 bases, there was a span of 7 bases. Germline V lookup: CDR1 ENHRY, CDR2 SYGVKD. As DNA, the CDR3 is TGTGCCATCAGTGAGGGCGCAGCTAACTATGGCTACACCTTC. It specifies CAISEGAANYGYTF.

V and J are TRBV5-1 and TRBJ1-3, with D possibly being TRBD1 (6 bases). The germline V gene encodes CDR1 SGHRS and CDR2 YFSETQ. This CDR3 contains 18 residues. Deletions cut 0 bases from V and 2 bases from J, with 18 bases between. The CDR3 sequence: CASSLVVQGISPGNTIYF. CDR3 in DNA: TGCGCCAGCAGCTTGGTGGTACAGGGAATTAGCCCTGGAAACACCATATATTTT.

This clone appeared a few times. The chain recombines TRBV18 with TRBJ2-5, with a possible D match to TRBD2 (6 bases). V was shortened by 4 bases and J by 4 bases, with 16 bases between the two germline ends. The CDR3 extends over 15 amino acids. CDR1 and CDR2 (germline): KGHSH, LQKENI. This CDR3 reads CASSRGIGSGETQYF. Here the CDR3 DNA reads TGTGCCAGCTCACGAGGGATCGGTAGCGGAGAGACCCAGTACTTC.

The gene calls are TRBV19 and TRBJ2-3; D is unclear. Germline CDR1 LNHDA, CDR2 SQIVND (reference sequence). The length of the CDR3 is 11 residues. Trimming removed 6 bases from V and 7 bases from J, with 8 bases in between. Here the CDR3 reads CASREANTQYF. CDR3 bases: TGTGCCAGTAGAGAGGCGAATACGCAGTATTTT.